Listed below are T cell receptor beta chains from one sample, sequenced in a study of blood T cell repertoires in COVID-19. TCRdb's copy holds only in-frame clones and misses some; the assay was immunoSEQ multiplex PCR. Of 200,000 to 250,000 clones detected, roughly 86% appear once; the ten largest clones hold about a tenth. The specimen was PBMCs or T cells enriched from blood (not recorded which). These receptors were collected from a man in his late teens or twenties with acute COVID-19. Both conserved end residues are part of each CDR3. The order of the fields is D gene, clone size, J gene, V gene, CDR3 DNA, CDR3 protein. The D gene is left open where the match is weak. Not every row has a clone size; where given, it reads once, few, many or a size class.

TRBD1 NA TRBJ2-7 TRBV5-5 TGTGCCAGCAGCTTTAGACAGGGTGGGTCCTACGAGCAGTACTTC CASSFRQGGSYEQYF
NA NA TRBJ1-1 TRBV2 TGTGCCAGCAGGTTAGACAGATCGAACACTGAAGCTTTCTTT CASRLDRSNTEAFF
NA NA TRBJ1-2 TRBV27 TGTGCCAGCAGTTTATCCCCCGCATCCCTACTAAGCTATGGCTACACCTTC CASSLSPASLLSYGYTF
NA NA TRBJ1-1 TRBV24-1 TGTGCCACCACCTCCCCAGCTTTCTTT CATTSPAFF
NA NA TRBJ2-1 TRBV5-1 TGCGCCAGCAGCTCCACAGTGGTCGCTGGGTACGGTGAGCAGTTCTTC CASSSTVVAGYGEQFF
TRBD1 few TRBJ2-7 TRBV25-1 TGTGCCAGCAGCGCACCAGGACAGGGTTCCTACGAGCAGTACTTC CASSAPGQGSYEQYF
NA NA TRBJ1-6 TRBV11-2 TGTGCCAGCAGCTCCACCGCACAGGGCTACTATAATTCACCCCTCCACTTT CASSSTAQGYYNSPLHF
NA NA TRBJ1-4 TRBV4-3 TGCGCCAGCAGCCAAGTGGGGCTGCTAGGTGAAAAACTGTTTTTT CASSQVGLLGEKLFF
NA once TRBJ2-7 TRBV6-5 TGTGCCAGCAGTTATAGTGCCGAGACCTACGAGCAGTACTTC CASSYSAETYEQYF
NA NA TRBJ1-2 TRBV7-3 TGTGCCAGCAGCTCTACTGGGGAGGACATACGTGACGGCTACACCTTC CASSSTGEDIRDGYTF
NA NA TRBJ2-7 TRBV20-1 TGCAGTGCTAGTTTACTTGACTCCTTCTCCTACGAGCAGTACTTC CSASLLDSFSYEQYF
TRBD1 NA TRBJ2-1 TRBV7-9 TGTGCCAGCAGCTGGGCCGGGACAGGGGGAAATGAGCAGTTCTTC CASSWAGTGGNEQFF
TRBD2 NA TRBJ2-3 TRBV4-1 TGCGCCAGCAGCCAAACTACTAGCGGGAGTGGTGCCGATACGCAGTATTTT CASSQTTSGSGADTQYF
TRBD1 NA TRBJ1-2 TRBV30 TGTGCCTGGTGGACAGGGGGTGGTTATGGCTACACCTTC CAWWTGGGYGYTF
NA NA TRBJ2-1 TRBV19 TGTGCCAGTAGTATCTGGGCCCTCGACTCCTACAATGAGCAGTTCTTC CASSIWALDSYNEQFF
TRBD2 NA TRBJ2-3 TRBV28 TGTGCCAGCTTTTCTAGAAGGGAGCGGGAGACCGGATATACGCAGTATTTT CASFSRRERETGYTQYF
NA NA TRBJ1-1 TRBV5-5 TGTGCCAGCAGCTTTCAGGGTGACACTGAAGCTTTCTTT CASSFQGDTEAFF
NA few TRBJ2-7 TRBV2 TGTGCCAGCAGTGAAGCGTTGAGCTTCCTGTACTTC CASSEALSFLYF
NA NA TRBJ1-3 TRBV6-1 TGTGCCAGCAGTGAATATCCCCCGGGGGTCTCTGGAAACACCATATATTTT CASSEYPPGVSGNTIYF
NA NA TRBJ1-1 TRBV3-1/TRBV3-2 TGTGCCAGCAGCCAAAGGAGGGGTCAGAGACTAATTACTGAAGCTTTCTTT CASSQRRGQRLITEAFF
NA NA TRBJ1-2 TRBV30 TGTGCCTGGAGTGGGGCGGCCAGGGGTGATGGCTACACCTTC CAWSGAARGDGYTF
NA NA TRBJ2-1 TRBV6-6 TGTGCCAGCAGTTACCCCAGGGCTAGTGAGCAGTTCTTC CASSYPRASEQFF
TRBD1 once TRBJ2-5 TRBV3-1/TRBV3-2 TGTGCCAGCAGTCCCACAGGGGGAAGTGGGGAGACCCAGTACTTC CASSPTGGSGETQYF
NA NA TRBJ2-7 TRBV5-1 TGCGCCAGCAGCGCGGGCCTTTCCTACGAGCAGTACTTC CASSAGLSYEQYF
NA NA TRBJ1-2 TRBV30 TGTGCCTGGAGTGTACTCACGGGCTACACCTTC CAWSVLTGYTF
NA NA TRBJ1-5 TRBV7-2 TGTGCCAGCAGCTTATCCAGGGACAATCAGTCCCAGCATTTT CASSLSRDNQSQHF
TRBD1 NA TRBJ1-5 TRBV6-5 TGTGCCAGCAGAGGACAGGGGATCAATCAGCCCCAGCATTTT CASRGQGINQPQHF
NA NA TRBJ2-1 TRBV5-1 TGCGCCAGCAGCTTGGGTGGCCGGGTTATCGATGAGCAGTTCTTC CASSLGGRVIDEQFF
TRBD2 few TRBJ2-5 TRBV4-1 TGCGCCAGCAGCCAAGACGGGACTAGCGGGATAGGAGAGACCCAGTACTTC CASSQDGTSGIGETQYF
TRBD2 NA TRBJ2-1 TRBV24-1 TGTGCCACCAGTGACCCTGGACTAGCGGGAGTCGGGGGTGAGCAGTTCTTC CATSDPGLAGVGGEQFF
NA NA TRBJ1-4 TRBV7-9 TGTGCCAGCAGCTTGGCTGGGAGTAATGAAAAACTGTTTTTT CASSLAGSNEKLFF
TRBD1 NA TRBJ2-1 TRBV3-1/TRBV3-2 TGTGCCAGCAGCCCTTGGGACAGGGGTTCCGCGGGGCACAATGAGCAGTTCTTC CASSPWDRGSAGHNEQFF
TRBD2 NA TRBJ2-3 TRBV19 TGTGCCAGTAGTATTTTTTTCAGCGGGGGCACAGATACGCAGTATTTT CASSIFFSGGTDTQYF
NA NA TRBJ1-4 TRBV28 TGTGCCAGCAGTTTATTTGGGGGGGCTAATGAAAAACTGTTTTTT CASSLFGGANEKLFF
TRBD2 NA TRBJ2-3 TRBV19 TGTGCCAGTAGGATACTAAGCGGGAGCATAGATACGCAGTATTTT CASRILSGSIDTQYF
TRBD1 once TRBJ1-1 TRBV5-4 TGTGCCAGCAGCCCCGGACAGGGGCCAGTAAGGACTGAAGCTTTCTTT CASSPGQGPVRTEAFF
TRBD1 NA TRBJ2-7 TRBV19 TGTGCCAGTAGTAGACAGGGAGAGGGCTCCTACGAGCAGTACTTC CASSRQGEGSYEQYF